This T cell receptor beta chain was documented in a study of CXCR3-negative and CXCR3-positive naive CD8 T cells (dated by TCRdb to the late 2010s). Notes on the research overall: In total, 130 million to 150 million TRB reads were obtained, corresponding to roughly 1.5 +/- 0.3 million reads per library. Diversity and physicochemical repertoire analyses were performed on around ten donors pooled from two independent experiments. The TRBV-TRBJ cluster analysis covered naive subsets from five or six donors and memory cells from 3 donors. Results and caveats for the whole study, not just this receptor: Compared with CXCR3-negative naive cells, CXCR3-positive naive cells had TRB CDR3s with higher hydrophobicity (lower Kidera factor 4), lower energy, and higher strength and volume indices. Surface CD5, linked to self-reactivity in mice, was comparable between naive subsets; TCR interaction strength was therefore also inferred from TRB CDR3 physicochemical properties. TRBV-TRBJ usage was similar between naive CXCR3-negative and CXCR3-positive cells from the same donor, while memory cells showed distinct patterns. Both naive subsets had comparably high repertoire diversity, while memory CD8+ T cells had much lower repertoire diversity. CXCR3 expression partially decreased after cryopreservation, so most assays used freshly isolated PBMCs.

In the case of this clonotype: Its target antigen remains unknown.

Each CD8+ T cell subset was flow-sorted in triplicate, and 250,000 to 300,000 cells per subset were placed directly into RLT lysis buffer. To exclude memory contaminants, naive CD8+ T cells were stringently defined as CD45RO-CCR7+CD27+CD95-. Peripheral blood mononuclear cells were isolated from buffy coats using standard density gradient centrifugation. Naive CXCR3-negative and CXCR3-positive CD8+ T cells were flow-sorted using a FACSAria III. An RNeasy Mini Kit was used to extract total RNA from the sorted cells. The sequencing machine was a NextSeq 550. The Human TCR Profiling Kit (MiLaboratory) was used to prepare UMI-labeled 5' RACE TRB cDNA libraries. The full amount of extracted RNA was used for cDNA synthesis, and the full amount of resulting cDNA was used for PCR amplification. Libraries were prepared in parallel using an identical number of PCR cycles. Per the source publication's procedure: MIGEC and MiXCR extracted about 50,000 +/- 10,000 unique UMI-labeled TRB cDNA molecules per library, requiring at least two reads per UMI. On average, roughly 40,000 +/- 10,000 functional in-frame TRB CDR3 nucleotide clonotypes lacking stop codons were found per library. After downsampling to 5000 UMI-labeled TRB molecules per sample, diversity metrics, including normalized Shannon-Wiener and Chao1, were computed in VDJtools. VDJtools was used to calculate clonotype-size-weighted physicochemical properties of the central five CDR3 residues, namely interaction energy, strength, volume and Kidera factor 4. Based on TCRdb reprocessing of the reads, there is one entry per CDR3 protein sequence, and DNA is missing. In this record, the V and J calls reflect TCRdb's handling and not the investigators' own analysis. The sample's table covers under 150,000 distinct CDR3 sequences. The ten largest clones add up to 0.4% to 0.45% of the sample.

Including the terminal cysteine and phenylalanine, the CDR3 comprises 19 residues. The record lacks a DNA sequence. The receptor's source is a human donor in good health. Some clones in this sample may be carry-over from other donors' samples. The chain couples TRBV12-3 or TRBV12-4 to TRBJ2-3; the D call from TCRdb, TRBD1, cannot be confirmed without DNA. Sequenced input: naive CXCR3+ CD8+ T cells from blood. The cell subset or site label of this sample denotes: CD45RO-CCR7+CD27+CD95- naive CD8+ T cells expressing CXCR3 (TNR3+). The CDR3 region reads CASSFYPGGGRGGTDTQYF.